This T cell receptor (beta chain) emerged from a study of blood T cell repertoires in COVID-19. The overall study: Sites across the United States, Italy and Spain contributed samples from acute and convalescent COVID-19. Sample material is recorded as cDNA or gDNA derived from T cells, B-cell-depleted T cells, or PBMCs.

Seattle's enrolled individuals joined amid active infection and were then monitored longitudinally. Trimming at V came to 0 bases and at J to 10 bases, leaving 11 bases not matched to a gene. Germline assignment: CDR1 WSHSY and CDR2 SAAADI. The CDR3 runs 16 residues. Original processing notes: Amplified reference gene primers provided the basis for estimating nucleated cell counts. The table came from immunoSEQ multiplex PCR; TCRdb's copy has only in-frame clones and leaves some out. V and J calls plus clone size are reproduced from that table; the DNA served to infer D and trimming. This table holds approximately 170,000 clones, approximately 90% found once.

The rearrangement uses TRBV10-2 and TRBJ2-1, with 8 bases identical to TRBD2. The sample comprised peripheral blood. This receptor was taken from a man aged 18 to 29 with COVID-19, enrolled during active disease. CDR3 DNA: TGCGCCAGCAGTGAGTCGTCTAGCGGGCTTTTCGGGGAGCAGTTCTTC. Its translation: CASSESSSGLFGEQFF.